What follows are 22 T cell receptor beta chains derived from one specimen sequenced in a study of blood T cells in healthy people across ages. Then a second PCR, running roughly 7 to 11 cycles, was carried out with a sample-barcoded 5' primer and a J-beta primer mix. In TCRdb, the 5' RACE reads were re-called with MiXCR into one record per CDR3 protein. Seen here are about 1.8 million distinct CDR3 sequences, just under 50% observed once, and the top ten hold roughly 2.1%. Source material: blood. Receptors were obtained from a woman aged 40-49 years in good health.

This clonotype was counted a few times. V is TRBV25-1 and J is TRBJ2-5; D possibly corresponds to TRBD1 (6 bases). V dropped 5 bases and J dropped 5 bases, with 12 bases sitting between them. This CDR3 region has 13 residues. Germline CDR1 and CDR2: MGHDK and SYGVNS. The DNA of the CDR3 is TGTGCCAGCAGTAACAGGGATAGGGAGACCCAGTACTTC. Encoded protein: CASSNRDRETQYF. The full variable domain, in which reference TRBV25-1 and TRBJ2-5 provide the parts outside the CDR3, is EADIYQTPRYLVIGTGKKITLECSQTMGHDKMYWYQQDPGMELHLIHYSYGVNSTEKGDLSSESTVSRIRTEHFPLTLESARPSHTSQYLCASSNRDRETQYFGPGTRLLVL.

V usage is TRBV4-3 and J usage is TRBJ1-6; no clear D. This CDR3 contains 17 residues. With 4 bases removed from V and 0 bases from J, the gap between germline ends came to 13 bases. CDR1 and CDR2 from the germline V gene are LGHNA and YSLEER. The CDR3 spells CASSLPCLGSYNSPLHF. Written as DNA, the CDR3 is TGCGCCAGCAGCCTCCCTTGTCTGGGCTCCTATAATTCACCCCTCCACTTT.

This clonotype occurred once. The chain links TRBV15 to TRBJ1-4; D remains unclear. CDR3 length: 14 residues. Trimming stripped 0 bases from V and 7 bases from J, with 9 bases between. Germline V CDR1 and CDR2: LNHNV, YYDKDF (reference sequence). In DNA form, the CDR3 reads TGTGCCACCAGCAGAGATCCAGGTGGTGAAAAACTGTTTTTT. It translates to CATSRDPGGEKLFF.

There are a few counts of this clonotype. The rearrangement uses TRBV7-8 and TRBJ2-5, with 7 bases aligning to TRBD2. Germline V lookup: CDR1 SGHVS, CDR2 FQNEAQ. J lost 5 bases, V lost 4 bases, and 10 bases had no gene match. The CDR3 contains 15 residues. The CDR3 DNA is TGTGCCAGCAGCTCCCGGACTGCAGCGGGGGAGACCCAGTACTTC. This gives the protein CASSSRTAAGETQYF.

This clonotype was observed a handful of times. This rearrangement joins TRBV5-1 to TRBJ2-7; D unresolved. The V gene lost 5 bases and the J gene lost 6 bases, with 12 bases spanning the gap. The CDR3 extends over 12 amino acids. The germline V gene encodes CDR1 SGHRS and CDR2 YFSETQ. The CDR3 spells CASRSGPGEQYF. In DNA form, the CDR3 reads TGCGCCAGCAGATCCGGTCCGGGCGAGCAGTACTTC.

V and J are TRBV7-9 and TRBJ2-3, with 8 bases fitting TRBD1. V shed 6 bases and J 2 bases; nucleotides not matched to a gene: 4. CDR1 is SEHNR and CDR2 is FQNEAQ in the germline V gene (reference sequence). CDR3 length: 14 residues. In DNA form, the CDR3 reads TGTGCCAGCAGAAGGGGACAGGCCACAGATACGCAGTATTTT. It codes for CASRRGQATDTQYF.

A few counts support this clonotype. The V and J genes are TRBV20-1 and TRBJ2-5, with 12 bases lining up with TRBD2. The CDR3 extends over 16 amino acids. V dropped 2 bases and J dropped 5; count of bases not matched to a gene: 9. The V gene's germline CDR1 is DFQATT and CDR2 SNEGSKA (reference sequence). CDR3 in amino acids: CSARSRLAGDVETQYF. CDR3 sequence (DNA): TGCAGTGCTAGATCGCGACTAGCGGGGGATGTGGAGACCCAGTACTTC.

The rearrangement links TRBV6-2 or TRBV6-3 to TRBJ2-7; TRBD2 agrees at 9 bases. The CDR3 contains 15 residues. Per germline, CDR1 MNHEY and CDR2 SVGEGT. The ends lost 6 bases at V and 3 bases at J; junction bases unmatched: 9. CDR3 nucleotides: TGTGCCAGCAGCTCCTCGGCTAGCGGGGTCTACGAGCAGTACTTC. Its protein is CASSSSASGVYEQYF.

This sequence joins TRBV12-3 or TRBV12-4 and TRBJ2-5; the D gene is possibly TRBD1 (7 bases). The CDR3 sequence is 16 residues long. The ends were cut back, 6 bases at V and 5 bases at J, with 22 bases in the middle. The CDR3 loop reads CASRENRGGEFETQYF. The CDR3 region has the DNA TGTGCCAGCAGAGAAAACAGGGGAGGTGAATTCGAGACCCAGTACTTC.

The chain links TRBV7-2 to TRBJ2-1; D unclear. This CDR3 comprises 16 residues. Trimming took off 0 bases at V and 5 bases at J, with 14 bases between the two ends. CDR1 SGHTA and CDR2 FQGNSA come from the germline V gene. CDR3 coding DNA: TGTGCCAGCAGCTTAGCGAGGCCTGTCAGCGACAATGAGCAGTTCTTC. It yields the protein CASSLARPVSDNEQFF. Looking up the rest from reference TRBV7-2 and TRBJ2-1 gives the full variable domain: GAGVSQSPSNKVTEKGKDVELRCDPISGHTALYWYRQSLGQGLEFLIYFQGNSAPDKSGLPSDRFSAERTGGSVSTLTIQRTQQEDSAVYLCASSLARPVSDNEQFFGPGTRLTVL.

The chain has TRBV20-1 and TRBJ1-4; D ambiguous. The length of the CDR3 is 12 residues. Per germline, CDR1 DFQATT and CDR2 SNEGSKA (reference sequence). V dropped 7 bases and J dropped 4 bases, with 10 bases sitting between them. CDR3 nucleotide sequence: TGCAGTGTGGCGAGGAGTAATGAAAAACTGTTTTTT. It translates to CSVARSNEKLFF.

The chain uses TRBV3-1 and TRBJ2-5; D may be TRBD1 (6 bases). The J call may be in error: the DNA end matches TRBJ2-7 better. Germline-derived CDR1 and CDR2 are LGHDT and YNNKEL (reference sequence). CDR3 length: 16 residues. CDR3 loop: CASSQGILRRGFEQYF. The CDR3 bases are TGTGCCAGCAGCCAAGGCATCCTCCGCAGGGGCTTCGAGCAGTACTTC.

V gene TRBV20-1 combines with J gene TRBJ1-6, with D perhaps TRBD1 (5 bases). The germline CDR1 and CDR2 sequences are DFQATT and SNEGSKA (reference sequence). This CDR3 contains 15 residues. V was clipped by 4 bases and J by 5 bases, with 15 bases between them. The DNA of the CDR3 is TGCAGTGCTACTACTCCTGGACACAATAATTCACCCCTCCACTTT. This translates into CSATTPGHNNSPLHF.

The genes are TRBV28 and TRBJ2-4; D is perhaps TRBD1 (5 bases). V was pared by 6 bases and J by 3 bases, with 18 bases between. The V gene's germline CDR1 is MDHEN and CDR2 SYDVKM. The CDR3 is made up of 16 amino acids. The CDR3 DNA sequence: TGTGCCAGCAGAGACCTCAGGGAAGAGGACAAAAACATTCAGTACTTC. It is translated as CASRDLREEDKNIQYF.

This clonotype appeared a few times. This chain uses TRBV10-3 with TRBJ2-3; 9 nucleotides align to TRBD2. V was pared by 4 bases and J by 0 bases, with 2 bases of the junction left unmatched. Germline-derived CDR1 and CDR2 are ENHRY and SYGVKD. The CDR3 is 15 amino acids. This CDR3 reads CAISASGVSTDTQYF. DNA for the CDR3: TGTGCCATCAGTGCTAGCGGGGTTAGCACAGATACGCAGTATTTT.

This clonotype has only a few counts. The chain has TRBV6-4 and TRBJ2-1; the D gene is possibly TRBD1 (6 bases). The CDR3 is 14 amino acids. Looked up from germline, CDR1 is MRHNA and CDR2 is SNTAGT. Trimming cost V 2 bases and J 6 bases, with 11 bases left between them. As DNA, the CDR3 is TGTGCCAGCAGTGACGCGATAGGGGGCAATGAGCAGTTCTTC. Amino acid sequence: CASSDAIGGNEQFF.

The chain employs TRBV12-3 or TRBV12-4 and TRBJ2-3; TRBD1 matches 7 bases. V was pared by 7 bases and J by 2 bases, with 6 bases of the junction left unmatched. CDR3 size: 14 residues. This CDR3 is CASTRDRVTDTQYF. CDR3 in DNA: TGTGCCAGCACCAGGGACAGAGTCACAGATACGCAGTATTTT.

The rearrangement joins TRBV19 to TRBJ2-7, with D possibly called TRBD1 or TRBD2 (7 bases each). The germline V and J ends were trimmed by 2 bases and 5 bases, with 16 bases remaining between them. The germline V gene encodes CDR1 LNHDA and CDR2 SQIVND (reference sequence). The CDR3 contains 15 residues. CDR3 amino acids: CASSIQGGLVNEQYF. CDR3 coding DNA: TGTGCCAGTAGTATACAGGGGGGGCTTGTGAACGAGCAGTACTTC.

The chain is built from TRBV6-1 and TRBJ2-7, with D tentatively TRBD1 (6 bases). Looked up from germline, CDR1 is MNHNS and CDR2 is SASEGT. Trimming pared 6 bases from V and 9 bases from J, leaving 24 bases between. There are 15 residues in the CDR3. In nucleotides, the CDR3 is TGTGCCAGCAGCAAGGACAGTCCTCCCCCTAATTGGCAGTACTTC. This sequence encodes CASSKDSPPPNWQYF.

The DNA for the CDR3 is TGCAGCCCAACAACCCAGGGGTACAATGAGCAGTTCTTC. Translated, it gives CSPTTQGYNEQFF. The chain recombines TRBV20-1 with TRBJ2-1, with TRBD1 as a possible D gene (6 bases). The CDR3 totals 13 residues. The germline V gene encodes CDR1 DFQATT and CDR2 SNEGSKA (reference sequence).

The chain joins TRBV12-3 or TRBV12-4 to TRBJ2-1; 10 bases agree with TRBD2. The CDR3 is 17 residues long. V lost 5 bases, J lost 5 bases, and 12 bases stayed unmatched. The CDR3 region is CASSPLAGEIPNNEQFF. The CDR3 nucleotides are TGTGCCAGCAGTCCGCTAGCGGGGGAGATACCTAACAATGAGCAGTTCTTC.

This clonotype was seen once. This chain joins TRBV21-1 and TRBJ1-6. TRBV21-1 is given as a pseudogene. This CDR3 is built from 13 residues. Here the CDR3 reads CASSPCSNSPLHF. CDR3 coding DNA: TGTGCCAGCAGCCCGTGCAGTAATTCACCCCTCCACTTT.